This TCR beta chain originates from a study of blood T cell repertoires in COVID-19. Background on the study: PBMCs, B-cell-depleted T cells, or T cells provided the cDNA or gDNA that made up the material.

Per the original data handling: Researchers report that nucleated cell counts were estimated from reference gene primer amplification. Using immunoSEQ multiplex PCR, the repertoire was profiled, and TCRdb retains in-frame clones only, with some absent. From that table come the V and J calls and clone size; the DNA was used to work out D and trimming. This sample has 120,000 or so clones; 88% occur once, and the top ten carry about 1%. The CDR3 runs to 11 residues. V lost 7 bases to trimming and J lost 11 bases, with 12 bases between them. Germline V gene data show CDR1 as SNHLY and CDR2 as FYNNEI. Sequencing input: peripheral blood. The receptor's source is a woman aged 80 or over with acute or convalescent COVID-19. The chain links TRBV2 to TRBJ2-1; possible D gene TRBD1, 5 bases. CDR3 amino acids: CASMLDRKQFF. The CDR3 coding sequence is TGTGCCAGCATGCTCGACAGAAAGCAGTTCTTC.